This TCR beta chain was captured in a study of blood T cell repertoires in COVID-19. Study overall: There were acute and convalescent COVID-19 samples, and they came from the United States, Italy and Spain.

Between the trimmed V and J ends, which lost 4 bases and 7 bases, there was a span of 13 bases. The CDR3 contains 13 residues. The table came from immunoSEQ multiplex PCR; TCRdb's copy has only in-frame clones and leaves some out. The profile covers a few hundred thousand clones, with 80% to 90% appearing a single time and approximately 1% taken by the ten largest. This clonotype originated in a man aged 18 to 30 who had recovered from COVID-19. This chain uses TRBV12-3 or TRBV12-4 with TRBJ2-5; D ambiguous. The sequencing sample was made of PBMCs or T cells enriched from blood (not recorded which). The CDR3 here is CASSYLNRGTQYF. In DNA form, the CDR3 reads TGTGCCAGCAGTTACTTGAATCGAGGGACCCAGTACTTC.